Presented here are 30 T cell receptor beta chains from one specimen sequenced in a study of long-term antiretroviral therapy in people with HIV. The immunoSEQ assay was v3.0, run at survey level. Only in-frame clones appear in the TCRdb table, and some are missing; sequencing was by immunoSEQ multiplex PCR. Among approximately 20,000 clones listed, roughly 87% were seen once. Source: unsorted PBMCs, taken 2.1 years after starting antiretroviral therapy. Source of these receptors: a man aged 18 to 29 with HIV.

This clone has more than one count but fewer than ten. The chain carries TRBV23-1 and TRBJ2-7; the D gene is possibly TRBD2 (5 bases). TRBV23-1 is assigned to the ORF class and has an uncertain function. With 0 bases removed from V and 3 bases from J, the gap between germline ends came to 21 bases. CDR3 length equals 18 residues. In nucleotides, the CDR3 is TGCGCCAGCAGTCAATCGGACCAAAAGTTCGGGAAAATCTACGAGCAGTACTTC. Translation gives CASSQSDQKFGKIYEQYF.

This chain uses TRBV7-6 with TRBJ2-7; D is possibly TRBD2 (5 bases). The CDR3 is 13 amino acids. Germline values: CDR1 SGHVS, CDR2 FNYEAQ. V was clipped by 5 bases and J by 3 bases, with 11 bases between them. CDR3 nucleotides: TGTGCCAGCAGCCCTACTGAGGGCTACGAGCAGTACTTC. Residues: CASSPTEGYEQYF. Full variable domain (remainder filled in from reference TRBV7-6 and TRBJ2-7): GAGVSQSPRYKVTKRGQDVALRCDPISGHVSLYWYRQALGQGPEFLTYFNYEAQQDKSGLPNDRFSAERPEGSISTLTIQRTEQRDSAMYRCASSPTEGYEQYFGPGTRLTVT.

Here the CDR3 reads CASSLGLSSGSGELFF. CDR3 bases: TGTGCCAGCAGCTTAGGACTTTCATCAGGTTCCGGGGAGCTGTTTTTT. V and J are TRBV13 and TRBJ2-2; no clear D. V lost 0 bases to trimming and J lost 6 bases, with 14 bases between them. In germline, CDR1 is PRHDT, CDR2 FYEKMQ (reference sequence). This CDR3 spans 16 amino acids. The complete variable domain, with remaining parts taken from reference TRBV13 and TRBJ2-2, reads AAGVIQSPRHLIKEKRETATLKCYPIPRHDTVYWYQQGPGQDPQFLISFYEKMQSDKGSIPDRFSAQQFSDYHSELNMSSLELGDSALYFCASSLGLSSGSGELFFGEGSRLTVL.

CDR3 bases: TGTGCCAGCAGCGTAGGCGGGAACTCCTACAATGAGCAGTTCTTC. This encodes CASSVGGNSYNEQFF. The genes are TRBV9 and TRBJ2-1, with D possibly matching TRBD2 (6 bases). Germline assignment: CDR1 SGDLS and CDR2 YYNGEE. The V end lost 0 bases, the J end lost 0 bases, and 7 bases lay between the germline ends. CDR3 length: 15 amino acids.

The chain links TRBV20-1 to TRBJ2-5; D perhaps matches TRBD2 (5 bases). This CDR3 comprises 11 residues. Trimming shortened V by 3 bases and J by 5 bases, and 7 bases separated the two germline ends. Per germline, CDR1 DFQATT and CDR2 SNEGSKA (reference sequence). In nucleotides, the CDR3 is TGCAGTGCTAGGAGGGAGGAGACCCAGTACTTC. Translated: CSARREETQYF.

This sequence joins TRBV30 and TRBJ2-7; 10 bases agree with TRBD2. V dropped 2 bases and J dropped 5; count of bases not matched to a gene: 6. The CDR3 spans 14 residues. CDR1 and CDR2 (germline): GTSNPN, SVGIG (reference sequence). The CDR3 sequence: CAWSFLAGEDEQYF. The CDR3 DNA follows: TGTGCCTGGAGTTTCCTAGCGGGAGAAGACGAGCAGTACTTC. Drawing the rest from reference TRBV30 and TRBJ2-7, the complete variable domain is SQTIHQWPATLVQPVGSPLSLECTVEGTSNPNLYWYRQAAGRGLQLLFYSVGIGQISSEVPQNLSASRPQDRQFILSSKKLLLSDSGFYLCAWSFLAGEDEQYFGPGTRLTVT.

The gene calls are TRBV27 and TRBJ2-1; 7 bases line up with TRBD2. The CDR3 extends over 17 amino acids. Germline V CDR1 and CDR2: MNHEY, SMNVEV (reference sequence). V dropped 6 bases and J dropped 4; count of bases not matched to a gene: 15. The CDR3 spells CASSFNLGRAWYNEQFF. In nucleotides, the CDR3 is TGTGCCAGCAGCTTCAACCTGGGGAGGGCGTGGTACAATGAGCAGTTCTTC.

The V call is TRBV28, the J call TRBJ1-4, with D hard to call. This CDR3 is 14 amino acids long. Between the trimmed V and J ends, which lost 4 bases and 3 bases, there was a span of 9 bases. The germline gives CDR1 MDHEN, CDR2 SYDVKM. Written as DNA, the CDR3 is TGTGCCAGCAGTTGGAGTGATCCTAATGAAAAACTGTTTTTT. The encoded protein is CASSWSDPNEKLFF.

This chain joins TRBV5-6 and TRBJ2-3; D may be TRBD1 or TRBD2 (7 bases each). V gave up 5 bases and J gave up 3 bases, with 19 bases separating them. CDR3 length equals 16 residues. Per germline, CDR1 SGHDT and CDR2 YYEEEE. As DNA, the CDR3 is TGTGCCAGCAGTCCCTGGGAGGGGGCGTTTACAGATACGCAGTATTTT. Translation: CASSPWEGAFTDTQYF.

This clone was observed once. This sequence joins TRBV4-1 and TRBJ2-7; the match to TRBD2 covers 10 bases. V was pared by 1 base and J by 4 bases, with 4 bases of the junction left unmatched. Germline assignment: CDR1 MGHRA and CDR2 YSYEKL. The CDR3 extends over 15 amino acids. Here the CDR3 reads CASSQGAGLAYEQYF. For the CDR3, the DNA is TGCGCCAGCAGCCAAGGGGCGGGACTAGCGTACGAGCAGTACTTC.

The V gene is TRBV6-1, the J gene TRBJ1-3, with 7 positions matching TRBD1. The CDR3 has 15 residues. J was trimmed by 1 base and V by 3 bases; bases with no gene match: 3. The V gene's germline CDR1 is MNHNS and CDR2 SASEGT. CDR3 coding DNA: TGTGCCAGCAGTGACTTACAGGGGTCTGGAAACACCATATATTTT. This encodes CASSDLQGSGNTIYF.

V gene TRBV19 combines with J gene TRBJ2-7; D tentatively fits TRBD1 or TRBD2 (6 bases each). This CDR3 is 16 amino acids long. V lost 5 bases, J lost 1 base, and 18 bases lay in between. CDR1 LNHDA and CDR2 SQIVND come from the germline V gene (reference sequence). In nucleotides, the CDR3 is TGTGCCAGTAGTGAACAGGGAGGAGTAAGGTCCTACGAGCAGTACTTC. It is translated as CASSEQGGVRSYEQYF.

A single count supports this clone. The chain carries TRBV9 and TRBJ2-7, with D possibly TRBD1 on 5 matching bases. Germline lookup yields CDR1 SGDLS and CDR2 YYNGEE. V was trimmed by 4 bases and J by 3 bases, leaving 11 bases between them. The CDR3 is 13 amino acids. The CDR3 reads CASSQRGDYEQYF. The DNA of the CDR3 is TGTGCCAGCAGCCAAAGGGGTGACTACGAGCAGTACTTC.

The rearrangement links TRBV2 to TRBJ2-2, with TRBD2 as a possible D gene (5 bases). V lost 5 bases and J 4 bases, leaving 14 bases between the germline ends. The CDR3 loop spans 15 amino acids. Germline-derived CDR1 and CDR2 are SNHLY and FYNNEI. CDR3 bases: TGTGCCAGCAGTCGAGGGCCCACGGTCACCGGGGAGCTGTTTTTT. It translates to CASSRGPTVTGELFF.

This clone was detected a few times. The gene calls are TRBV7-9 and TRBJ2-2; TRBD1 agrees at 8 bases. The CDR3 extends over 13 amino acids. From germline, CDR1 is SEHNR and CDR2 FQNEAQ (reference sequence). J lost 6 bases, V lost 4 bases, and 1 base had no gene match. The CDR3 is CASSSTGAGELFF. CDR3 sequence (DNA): TGTGCCAGCAGCTCGACAGGGGCCGGGGAGCTGTTTTTT.

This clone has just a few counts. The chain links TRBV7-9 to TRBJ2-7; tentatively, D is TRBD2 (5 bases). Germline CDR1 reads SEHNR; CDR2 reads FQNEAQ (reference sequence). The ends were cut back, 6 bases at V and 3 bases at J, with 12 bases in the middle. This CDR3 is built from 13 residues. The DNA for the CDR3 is TGTGCCAGCAGTCAACGGGATCACTACGAGCAGTACTTC. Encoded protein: CASSQRDHYEQYF.

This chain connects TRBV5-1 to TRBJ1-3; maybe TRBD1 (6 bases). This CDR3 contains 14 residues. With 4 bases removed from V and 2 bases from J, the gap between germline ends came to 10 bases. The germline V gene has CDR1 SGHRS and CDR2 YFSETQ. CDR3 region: CASSQGGAGNTIYF. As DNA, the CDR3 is TGCGCCAGCAGCCAAGGGGGGGCTGGAAACACCATATATTTT.

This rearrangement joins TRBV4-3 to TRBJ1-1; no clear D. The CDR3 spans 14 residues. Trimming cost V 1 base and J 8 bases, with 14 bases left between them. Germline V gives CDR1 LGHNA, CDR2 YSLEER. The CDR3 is CASSQGYGVGEAFF. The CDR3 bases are TGCGCCAGCAGCCAAGGGTATGGGGTGGGGGAAGCTTTCTTT.

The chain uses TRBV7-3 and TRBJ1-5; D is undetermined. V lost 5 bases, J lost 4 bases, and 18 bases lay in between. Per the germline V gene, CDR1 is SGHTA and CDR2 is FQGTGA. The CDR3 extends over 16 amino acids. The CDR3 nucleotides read TGTGCCAGCAGCCCCGGCAGGCTTAGAGAGAATCAGCCCCAGCATTTT. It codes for CASSPGRLRENQPQHF. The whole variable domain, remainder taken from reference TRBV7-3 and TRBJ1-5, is GAGVSQTPSNKVTEKGKYVELRCDPISGHTALYWYRQSLGQGPEFLIYFQGTGAADDSGLPNDRFFAVRPEGSVSTLKIQRTERGDSAVYLCASSPGRLRENQPQHFGDGTRLSIL.

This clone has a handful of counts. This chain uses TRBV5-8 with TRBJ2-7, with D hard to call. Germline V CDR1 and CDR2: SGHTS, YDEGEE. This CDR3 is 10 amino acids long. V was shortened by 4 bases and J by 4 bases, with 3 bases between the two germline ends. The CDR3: CASSRYEQYF. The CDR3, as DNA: TGTGCCAGCAGCAGGTACGAGCAGTACTTC.

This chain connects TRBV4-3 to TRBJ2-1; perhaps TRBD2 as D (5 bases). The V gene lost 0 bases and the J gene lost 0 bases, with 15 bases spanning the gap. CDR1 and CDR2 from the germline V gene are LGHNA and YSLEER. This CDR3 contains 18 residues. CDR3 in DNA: TGCGCCAGCAGCCAAGACCCGGACTTTCCTAGCTCCTACAATGAGCAGTTCTTC. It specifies CASSQDPDFPSSYNEQFF.

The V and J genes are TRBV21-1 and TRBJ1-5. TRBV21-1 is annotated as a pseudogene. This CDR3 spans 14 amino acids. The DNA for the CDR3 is TGTGCCAGCAGCAAAGGAGGTAGGAATCAGCCCCAGCATTTT. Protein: CASSKGGRNQPQHF.

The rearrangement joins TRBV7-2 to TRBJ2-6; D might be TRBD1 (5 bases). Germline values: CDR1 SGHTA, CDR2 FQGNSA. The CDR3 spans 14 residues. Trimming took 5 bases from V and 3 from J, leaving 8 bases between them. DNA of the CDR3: TGTGCCAGCAGCAGCAGGGTTGGGGCCAACGTCCTGACTTTC. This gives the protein CASSSRVGANVLTF.

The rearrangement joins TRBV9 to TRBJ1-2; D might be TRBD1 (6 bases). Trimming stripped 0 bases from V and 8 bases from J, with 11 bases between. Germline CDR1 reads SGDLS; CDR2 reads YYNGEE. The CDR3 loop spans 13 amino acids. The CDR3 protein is CASSVDSGVGYTF. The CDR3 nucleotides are TGTGCCAGCAGCGTAGATTCAGGGGTCGGCTACACCTTC.

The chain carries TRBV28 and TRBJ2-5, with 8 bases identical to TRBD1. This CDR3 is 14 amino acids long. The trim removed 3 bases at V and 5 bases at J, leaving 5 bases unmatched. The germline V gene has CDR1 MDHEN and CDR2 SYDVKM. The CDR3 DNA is TGTGCCAGCAGTTTTGGACAGGGAGGCGAGACCCAGTACTTC. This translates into CASSFGQGGETQYF.

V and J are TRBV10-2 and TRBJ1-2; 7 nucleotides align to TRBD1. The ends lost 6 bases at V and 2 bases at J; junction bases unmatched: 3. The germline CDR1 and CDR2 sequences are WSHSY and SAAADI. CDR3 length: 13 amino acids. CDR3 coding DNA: TGCGCCAGCAGAGGGGGCGTCAACTATGGCTACACCTTC. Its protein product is CASRGGVNYGYTF.

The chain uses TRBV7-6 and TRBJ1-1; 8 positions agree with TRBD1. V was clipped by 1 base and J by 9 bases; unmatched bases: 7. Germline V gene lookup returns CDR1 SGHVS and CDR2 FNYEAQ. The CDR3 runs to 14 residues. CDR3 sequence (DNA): TGTGCCAGCAGCTTAGAGTTAAGGACAGGGAAAGCTTTCTTT. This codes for CASSLELRTGKAFF. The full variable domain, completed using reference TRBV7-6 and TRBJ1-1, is GAGVSQSPRYKVTKRGQDVALRCDPISGHVSLYWYRQALGQGPEFLTYFNYEAQQDKSGLPNDRFSAERPEGSISTLTIQRTEQRDSAMYRCASSLELRTGKAFFGQGTRLTVV.

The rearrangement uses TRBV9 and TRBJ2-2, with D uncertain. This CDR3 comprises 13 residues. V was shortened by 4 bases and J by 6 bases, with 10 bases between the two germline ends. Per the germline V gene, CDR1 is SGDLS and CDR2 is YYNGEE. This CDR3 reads CASSPTGSGELFF. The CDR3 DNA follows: TGTGCCAGCAGCCCCACTGGATCCGGGGAGCTGTTTTTT.

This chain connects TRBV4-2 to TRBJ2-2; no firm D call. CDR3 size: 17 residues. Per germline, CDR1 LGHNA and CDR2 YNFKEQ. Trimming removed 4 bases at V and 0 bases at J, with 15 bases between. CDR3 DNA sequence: TGTGCCAGCAGCCCATGGGTCCGGATCGCGAACACCGGGGAGCTGTTTTTT. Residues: CASSPWVRIANTGELFF.

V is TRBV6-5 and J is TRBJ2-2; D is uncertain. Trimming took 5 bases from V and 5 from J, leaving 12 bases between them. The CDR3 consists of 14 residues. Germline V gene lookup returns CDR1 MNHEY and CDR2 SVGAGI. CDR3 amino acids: CASSPYSGTGELFF. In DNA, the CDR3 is TGTGCCAGCAGTCCGTACTCTGGGACCGGGGAGCTGTTTTTT.